This TCR beta chain derives from a study of low-dose radiotherapy and immunotherapy resistance in tumors. The V end lost 6 bases, the J end lost 9 bases, and 14 bases lay between the germline ends. Germline V lookup: CDR1 KGHDR, CDR2 SFDVKD. This CDR3 comprises 13 residues. With TRAV- and TRBV-specific primers, first-strand cDNA was made, covering the alpha and beta chains. The authors ran about 18 PCR cycles to amplify TCRs with a constant-region primer and V-primer adapter. A single record per CDR3 protein comes from TCRdb applying MiXCR to the reads. The sample lists roughly 95,000 distinct CDR3 sequences, 20% to 25% occurring once. Documented time point: after trial treatment. Treatment described: LDRT plus nivolumab, ipilimumab, low-dose cyclophosphamide and aspirin (RACIN trial). Patients deemed eligible presented with advanced solid tumors lacking tumor-infiltrating lymphocytes.

The rearrangement joins TRBV24-1 to TRBJ2-1, with no clear D. The sample in question was PBMCs, obtained after low-dose radiotherapy plus immunotherapy. The clonotype comes from a female donor with ovarian cancer. CDR3 nucleotides: TGTGCCACCAGTATGATGGTGGGCGGTGAGCAGTTCTTC. Amino acid sequence: CATSMMVGGEQFF.